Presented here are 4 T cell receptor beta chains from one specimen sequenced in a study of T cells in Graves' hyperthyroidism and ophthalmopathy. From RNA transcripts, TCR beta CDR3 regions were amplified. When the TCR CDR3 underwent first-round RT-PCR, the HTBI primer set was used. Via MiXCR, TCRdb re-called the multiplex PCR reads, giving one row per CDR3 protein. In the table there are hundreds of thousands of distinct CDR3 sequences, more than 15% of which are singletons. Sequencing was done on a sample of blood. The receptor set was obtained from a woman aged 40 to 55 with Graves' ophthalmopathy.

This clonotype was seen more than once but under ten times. CDR3 in amino acids: CASRGLAGGTGELFF. The CDR3 nucleotides are TGTGCCAGCAGAGGACTAGCGGGGGGTACCGGGGAGCTGTTTTTT. The chain combines TRBV2 with TRBJ2-2, with 14 bases that match TRBD2. This CDR3 spans 15 amino acids. V lost 6 bases and J lost 5; bases outside the gene matches: 2. Germline CDR1 and CDR2: SNHLY and FYNNEI.

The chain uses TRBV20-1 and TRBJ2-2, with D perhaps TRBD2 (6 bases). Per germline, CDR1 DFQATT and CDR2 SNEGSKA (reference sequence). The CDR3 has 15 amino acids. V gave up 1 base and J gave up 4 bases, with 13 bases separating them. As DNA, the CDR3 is TGCAGTGCTAGAGTAGGAGGGGCCGGCACCGGGGAGCTGTTTTTT. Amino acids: CSARVGGAGTGELFF.

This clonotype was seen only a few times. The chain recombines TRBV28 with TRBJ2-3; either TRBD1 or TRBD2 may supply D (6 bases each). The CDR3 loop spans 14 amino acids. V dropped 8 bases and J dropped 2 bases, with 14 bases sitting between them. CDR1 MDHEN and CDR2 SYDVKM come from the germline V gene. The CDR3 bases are TGTGCCAGCCTCGAGGGGGGTTTCACAGATACGCAGTATTTT. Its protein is CASLEGGFTDTQYF.

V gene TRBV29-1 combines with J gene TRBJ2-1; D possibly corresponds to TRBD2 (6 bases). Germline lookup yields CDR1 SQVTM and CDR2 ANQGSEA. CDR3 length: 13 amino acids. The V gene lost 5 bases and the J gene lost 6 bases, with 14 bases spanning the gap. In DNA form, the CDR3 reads TGCAGCGTTCGGCGGGGTACGGGCAATGAGCAGTTCTTC. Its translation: CSVRRGTGNEQFF.